This T cell receptor (beta chain) appears in the sequencing data of a study of T cell repertoires in cytomegalovirus infection. Study-wide results and caveats: The study found HLA-C-restricted CMV-specific TCR beta clonotypes dominating the ex vivo response.

Comment on this clonotype: Antigen unknown.

Each CDR3 protein is one row after TCRdb ran MiXCR on the reads. The table has hundreds of thousands of distinct CDR3 sequences, roughly 43% seen once; the top ten hold 43%. This TCR was recovered from a human donor in good health (CMV status not recorded). Some clones in this sample may be carry-over from other donors' samples. The input for sequencing was cultured PBMCs, taken from culture after CMV antigen stimulation.

CDR3 coding DNA: TGCGCCAGCAGTCACGCGGACAGGGGGCGACACTATGGCTACACCTTC. As protein: CASSHADRGRHYGYTF. The rearrangement joins TRBV23-1 to TRBJ1-2; 11 nucleotides agree with TRBD1. TRBV23-1 is sorted into the ORF group, with uncertain function. The V and J ends lost 3 bases and 3 bases, in that order; junction bases with no gene match: 6. This CDR3 is built from 16 residues.